This entry concerns a single TCR beta chain. The target antigen is unknown. Using its own MiXCR run on the 5' RACE reads, TCRdb lists one record per CDR3 protein. This table holds about 500,000 distinct CDR3 sequences, over 9.5% found once. The length of the CDR3 is 12 residues. Trimming took off 1 base at V and 10 bases at J, with 10 bases between the two ends. The germline V gene has CDR1 SGHAT and CDR2 FQNNGV. The data derive from a study of CD8 T cells in ankylosing spondylitis. Study-wide findings and caveats: A TCR beta motif made of fewer than ten highly homologous variants seemed typical of ankylosing spondylitis blood. It was reported that disease-linked clones were significantly enriched in matched ankylosing spondylitis synovial fluid. Some motif variants were previously reported in reactive arthritis synovial fluid and blood. Disease-linked clones had a CD8+ phenotype and relatively low frequency in peripheral blood.

V gene TRBV11-2 combines with J gene TRBJ1-1; D is ambiguous. Sequencing was performed on blood, either unsorted or a sorted T cell fraction (not recorded which). The TCR originated in a male donor with ankylosing spondylitis. This CDR3 reads CASSLGANGAFF. The CDR3 bases are TGTGCCAGCAGCTTAGGGGCCAATGGAGCTTTCTTT.